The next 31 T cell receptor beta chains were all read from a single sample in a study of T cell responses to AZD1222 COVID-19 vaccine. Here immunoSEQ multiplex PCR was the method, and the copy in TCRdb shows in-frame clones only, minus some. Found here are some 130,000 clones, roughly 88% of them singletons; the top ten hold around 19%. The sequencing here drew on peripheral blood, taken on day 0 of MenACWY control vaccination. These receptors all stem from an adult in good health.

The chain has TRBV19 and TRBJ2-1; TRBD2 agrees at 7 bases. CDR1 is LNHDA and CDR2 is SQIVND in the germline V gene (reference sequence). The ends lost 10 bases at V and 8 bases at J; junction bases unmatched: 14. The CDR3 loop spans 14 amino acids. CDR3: CATGGTLHVDEQFF. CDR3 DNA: TGTGCCACCGGGGGGACCCTTCATGTCGATGAGCAGTTCTTC.

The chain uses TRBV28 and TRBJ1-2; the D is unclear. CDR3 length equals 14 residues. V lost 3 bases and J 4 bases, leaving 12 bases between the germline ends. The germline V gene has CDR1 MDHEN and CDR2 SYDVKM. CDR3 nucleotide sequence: TGTGCCAGCAGTTTTCTCCGGGATTCCTATGGCTACACCTTC. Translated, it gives CASSFLRDSYGYTF.

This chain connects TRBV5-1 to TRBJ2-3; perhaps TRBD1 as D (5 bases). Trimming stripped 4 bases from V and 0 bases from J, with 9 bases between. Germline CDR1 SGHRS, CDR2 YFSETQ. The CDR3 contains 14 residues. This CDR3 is CASSDSRSTDTQYF. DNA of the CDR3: TGCGCCAGCAGCGACAGTCGTAGCACAGATACGCAGTATTTT.

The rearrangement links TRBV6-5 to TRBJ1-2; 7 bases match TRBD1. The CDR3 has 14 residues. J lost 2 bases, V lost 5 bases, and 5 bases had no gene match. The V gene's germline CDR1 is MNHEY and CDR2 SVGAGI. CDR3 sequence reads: CASSPPGQNYGYTF. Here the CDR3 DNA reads TGTGCCAGCAGTCCTCCGGGACAGAACTATGGCTACACCTTC.

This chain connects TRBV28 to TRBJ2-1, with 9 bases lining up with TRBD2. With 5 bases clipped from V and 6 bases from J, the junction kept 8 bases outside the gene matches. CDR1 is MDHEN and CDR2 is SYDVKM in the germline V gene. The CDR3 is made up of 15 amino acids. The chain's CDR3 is CASSLMTSGGNEQFF. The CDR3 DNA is TGTGCCAGCAGTCTAATGACTAGCGGAGGCAATGAGCAGTTCTTC.

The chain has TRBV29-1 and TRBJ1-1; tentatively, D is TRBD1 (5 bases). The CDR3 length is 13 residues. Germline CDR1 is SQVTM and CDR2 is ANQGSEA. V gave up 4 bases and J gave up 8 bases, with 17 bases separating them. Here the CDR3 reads CSVVGLIQGEAFF. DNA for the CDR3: TGCAGCGTTGTGGGCCTCATCCAGGGAGAAGCTTTCTTT.

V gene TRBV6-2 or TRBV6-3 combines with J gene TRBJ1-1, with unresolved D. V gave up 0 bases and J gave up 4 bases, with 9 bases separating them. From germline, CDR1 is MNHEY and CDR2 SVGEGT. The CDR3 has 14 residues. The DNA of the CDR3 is TGTGCCAGCAGTTACTCCTACAGAGTCACTGAAGCTTTCTTT. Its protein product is CASSYSYRVTEAFF.

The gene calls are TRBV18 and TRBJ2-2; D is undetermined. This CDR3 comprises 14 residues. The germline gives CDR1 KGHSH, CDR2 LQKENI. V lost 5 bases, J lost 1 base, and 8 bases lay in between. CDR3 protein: CASSALRNTGELFF. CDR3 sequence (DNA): TGTGCCAGCTCAGCCCTAAGGAACACCGGGGAGCTGTTTTTT.

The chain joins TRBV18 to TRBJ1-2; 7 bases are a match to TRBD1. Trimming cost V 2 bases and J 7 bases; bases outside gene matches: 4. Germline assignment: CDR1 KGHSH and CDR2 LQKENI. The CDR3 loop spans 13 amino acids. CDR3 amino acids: CASSPTGEPGYTF. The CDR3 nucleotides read TGTGCCAGCTCACCAACAGGGGAACCTGGCTACACCTTC.

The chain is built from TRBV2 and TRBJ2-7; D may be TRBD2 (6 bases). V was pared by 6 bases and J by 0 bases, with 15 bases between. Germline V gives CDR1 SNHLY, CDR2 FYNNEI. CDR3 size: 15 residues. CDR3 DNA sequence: TGTGCCAGCAGGGGACTTTCCTTTAGCTCCTACGAGCAGTACTTC. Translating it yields CASRGLSFSSYEQYF.

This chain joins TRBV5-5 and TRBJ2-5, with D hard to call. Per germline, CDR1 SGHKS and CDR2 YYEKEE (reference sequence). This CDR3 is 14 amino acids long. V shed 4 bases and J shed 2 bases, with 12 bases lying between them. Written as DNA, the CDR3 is TGTGCCAGCAGCACGATCGGGCAGCAAGAGACCCAGTACTTC. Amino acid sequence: CASSTIGQQETQYF.

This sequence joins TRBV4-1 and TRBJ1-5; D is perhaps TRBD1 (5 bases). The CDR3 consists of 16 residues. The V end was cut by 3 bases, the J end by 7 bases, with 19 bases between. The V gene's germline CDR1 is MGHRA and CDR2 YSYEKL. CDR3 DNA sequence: TGCGCCAGCAGCCAGGGCGGGGGGGACCTAAAGCAGCCCCAGCATTTT. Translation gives CASSQGGGDLKQPQHF.

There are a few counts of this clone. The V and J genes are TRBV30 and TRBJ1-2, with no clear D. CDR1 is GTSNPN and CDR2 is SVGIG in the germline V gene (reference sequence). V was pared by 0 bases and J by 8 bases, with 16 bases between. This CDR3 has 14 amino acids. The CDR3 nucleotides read TGTGCCTGGAGTGTACGTTCGACCGCCTGGGGCTACACCTTC. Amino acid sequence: CAWSVRSTAWGYTF.

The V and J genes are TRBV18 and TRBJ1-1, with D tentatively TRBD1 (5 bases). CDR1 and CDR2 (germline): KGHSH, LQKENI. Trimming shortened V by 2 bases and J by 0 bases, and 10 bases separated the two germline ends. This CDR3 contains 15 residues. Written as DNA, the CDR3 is TGTGCCAGCTCACCAGGTCGGGGGATGAACACTGAAGCTTTCTTT. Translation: CASSPGRGMNTEAFF.

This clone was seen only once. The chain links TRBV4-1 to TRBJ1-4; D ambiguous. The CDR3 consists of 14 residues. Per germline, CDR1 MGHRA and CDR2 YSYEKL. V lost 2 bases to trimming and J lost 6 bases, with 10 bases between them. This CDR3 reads CASSQYRSDEKLFF. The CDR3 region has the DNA TGCGCCAGCAGCCAATATAGGTCTGATGAAAAACTGTTTTTT.

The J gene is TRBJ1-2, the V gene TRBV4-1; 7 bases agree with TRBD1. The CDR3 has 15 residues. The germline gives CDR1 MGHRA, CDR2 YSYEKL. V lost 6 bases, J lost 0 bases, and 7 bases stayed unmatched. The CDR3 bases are TGCGCCAGCAGACTCCAGGGGGTGGCTAACTATGGCTACACCTTC. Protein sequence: CASRLQGVANYGYTF.

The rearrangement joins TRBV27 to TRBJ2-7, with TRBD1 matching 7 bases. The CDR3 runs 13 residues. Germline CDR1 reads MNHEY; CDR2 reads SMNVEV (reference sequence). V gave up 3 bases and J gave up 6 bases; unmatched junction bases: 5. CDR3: CASSFYRGAEQYF. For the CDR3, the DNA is TGTGCCAGCAGTTTTTACAGGGGAGCCGAGCAGTACTTC.

This CDR3 is CASSVAGQRTGQSYEQYF. Written as DNA, the CDR3 is TGTGCCAGCAGCGTAGCTGGACAACGGACAGGTCAATCCTACGAGCAGTACTTC. The genes are TRBV9 and TRBJ2-7, with 7 bases fitting TRBD1. CDR1 is SGDLS, CDR2 YYNGEE, per germline. V lost 0 bases, J lost 1 base, and 13 bases stayed unmatched. The CDR3 has 18 amino acids.

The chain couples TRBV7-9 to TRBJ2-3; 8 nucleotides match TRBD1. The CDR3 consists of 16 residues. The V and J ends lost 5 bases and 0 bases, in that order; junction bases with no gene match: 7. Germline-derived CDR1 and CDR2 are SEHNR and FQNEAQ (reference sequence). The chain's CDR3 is CASSPRTGPSTDTQYF. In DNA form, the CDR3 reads TGTGCCAGCAGCCCTCGGACAGGGCCTAGCACAGATACGCAGTATTTT. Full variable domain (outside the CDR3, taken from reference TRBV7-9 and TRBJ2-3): DTGVSQNPRHKITKRGQNVTFRCDPISEHNRLYWYRQTLGQGPEFLTYFQNEAQLEKSRLLSDRFSAERPKGSFSTLEIQRTEQGDSAMYLCASSPRTGPSTDTQYFGPGTRLTVL.

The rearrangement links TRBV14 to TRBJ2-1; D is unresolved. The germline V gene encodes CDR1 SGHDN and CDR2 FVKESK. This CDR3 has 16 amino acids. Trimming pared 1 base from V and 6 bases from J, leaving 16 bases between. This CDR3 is CASSQARWSRGNEQFF. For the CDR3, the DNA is TGTGCCAGCAGCCAAGCCCGGTGGTCCCGCGGCAATGAGCAGTTCTTC.

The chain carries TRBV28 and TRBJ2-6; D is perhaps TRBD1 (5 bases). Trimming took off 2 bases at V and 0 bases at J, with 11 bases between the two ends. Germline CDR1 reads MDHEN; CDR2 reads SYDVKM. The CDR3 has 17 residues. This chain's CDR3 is CASSLTGSLSGANVLTF. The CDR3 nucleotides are TGTGCCAGCAGTTTAACAGGCTCCCTCTCTGGGGCCAACGTCCTGACTTTC.

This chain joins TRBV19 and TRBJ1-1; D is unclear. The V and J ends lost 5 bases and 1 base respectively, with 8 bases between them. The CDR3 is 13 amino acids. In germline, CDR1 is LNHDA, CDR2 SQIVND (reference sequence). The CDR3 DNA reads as TGTGCCAGTAGTCTTATCTCGAACACTGAAGCTTTCTTT. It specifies CASSLISNTEAFF.

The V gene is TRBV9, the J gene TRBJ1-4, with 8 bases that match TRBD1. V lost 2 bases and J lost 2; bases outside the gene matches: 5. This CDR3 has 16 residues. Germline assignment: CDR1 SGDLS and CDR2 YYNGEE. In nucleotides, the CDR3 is TGTGCCAGCAGCGTCCGACAGGGGATGACTAATGAAAAACTGTTTTTT. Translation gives CASSVRQGMTNEKLFF.

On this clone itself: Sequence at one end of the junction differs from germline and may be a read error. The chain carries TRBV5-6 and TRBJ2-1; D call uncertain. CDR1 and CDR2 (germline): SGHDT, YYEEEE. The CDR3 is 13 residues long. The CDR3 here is CASRTGSFNEQFF. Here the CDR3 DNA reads TGTGCCAGCAGAACCGGGTCCTTCAATGAGCAGTTCTTC.

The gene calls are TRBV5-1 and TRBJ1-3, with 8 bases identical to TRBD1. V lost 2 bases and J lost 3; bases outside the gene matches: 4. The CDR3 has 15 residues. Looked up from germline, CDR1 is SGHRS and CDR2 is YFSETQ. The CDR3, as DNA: TGCGCCAGCAGCTTTGGACAGGGTAGTGGAAACACCATATATTTT. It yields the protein CASSFGQGSGNTIYF.

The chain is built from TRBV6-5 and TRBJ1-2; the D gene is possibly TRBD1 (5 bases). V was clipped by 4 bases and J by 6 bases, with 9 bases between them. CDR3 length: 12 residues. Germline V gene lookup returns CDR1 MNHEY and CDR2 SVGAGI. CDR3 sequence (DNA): TGTGCCAGCAGTTCCCGGGGCCATGGCTACACCTTC. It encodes CASSSRGHGYTF.

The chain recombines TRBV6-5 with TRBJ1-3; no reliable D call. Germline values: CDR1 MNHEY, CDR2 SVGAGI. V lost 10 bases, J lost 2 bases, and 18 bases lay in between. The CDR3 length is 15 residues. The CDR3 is CATSSSSGTGNTIYF. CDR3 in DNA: TGTGCCACCAGCTCGAGTTCGGGGACTGGAAACACCATATATTTT.

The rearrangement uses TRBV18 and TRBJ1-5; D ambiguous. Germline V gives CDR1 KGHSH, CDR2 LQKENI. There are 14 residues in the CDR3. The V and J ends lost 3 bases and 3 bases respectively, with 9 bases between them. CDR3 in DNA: TGTGCCAGCTCACCTCAAGGAACCAATCAGCCCCAGCATTTT. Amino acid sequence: CASSPQGTNQPQHF. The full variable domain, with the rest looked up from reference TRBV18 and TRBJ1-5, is NAGVMQNPRHLVRRRGQEARLRCSPMKGHSHVYWYRQLPEEGLKFMVYLQKENIIDESGMPKERFSAEFPKEGPSILRIQQVVRGDSAAYFCASSPQGTNQPQHFGDGTRLSIL.

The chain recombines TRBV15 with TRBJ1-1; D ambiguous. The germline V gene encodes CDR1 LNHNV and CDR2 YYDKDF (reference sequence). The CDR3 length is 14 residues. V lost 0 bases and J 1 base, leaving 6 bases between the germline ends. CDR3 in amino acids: CATSRERRNTEAFF. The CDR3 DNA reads TGTGCCACCAGCAGAGAGAGGAGGAACACTGAAGCTTTCTTT.

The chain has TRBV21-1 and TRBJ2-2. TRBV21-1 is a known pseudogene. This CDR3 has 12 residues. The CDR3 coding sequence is TGTGCCACCAGGGAAGGTGGCCGGGAGCTGTTTTTT. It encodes CATREGGRELFF.

CDR3 sequence (DNA): TGCAGCGTTAGTGACGGCGGCGCCTACGAGCAGTACTTC. Translated, it gives CSVSDGGAYEQYF. The chain recombines TRBV29-1 with TRBJ2-7; D not certain. The CDR3 spans 13 residues. Trimming took 5 bases from V and 2 from J, leaving 13 bases between them. From germline, CDR1 is SQVTM and CDR2 ANQGSEA.